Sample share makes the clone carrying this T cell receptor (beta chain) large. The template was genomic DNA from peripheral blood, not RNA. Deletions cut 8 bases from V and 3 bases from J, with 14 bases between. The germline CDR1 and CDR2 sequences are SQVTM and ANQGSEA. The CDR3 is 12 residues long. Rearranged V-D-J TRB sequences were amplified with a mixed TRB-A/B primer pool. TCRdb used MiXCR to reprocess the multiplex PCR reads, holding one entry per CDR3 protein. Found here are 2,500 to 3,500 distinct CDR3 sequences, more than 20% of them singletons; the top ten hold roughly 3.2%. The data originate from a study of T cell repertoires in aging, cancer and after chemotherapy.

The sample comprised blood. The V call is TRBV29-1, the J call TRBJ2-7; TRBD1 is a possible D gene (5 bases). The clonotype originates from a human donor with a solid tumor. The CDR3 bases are TGCAGCACTGGAGACAGTTTCTACGAGCAGTACTTC. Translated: CSTGDSFYEQYF.